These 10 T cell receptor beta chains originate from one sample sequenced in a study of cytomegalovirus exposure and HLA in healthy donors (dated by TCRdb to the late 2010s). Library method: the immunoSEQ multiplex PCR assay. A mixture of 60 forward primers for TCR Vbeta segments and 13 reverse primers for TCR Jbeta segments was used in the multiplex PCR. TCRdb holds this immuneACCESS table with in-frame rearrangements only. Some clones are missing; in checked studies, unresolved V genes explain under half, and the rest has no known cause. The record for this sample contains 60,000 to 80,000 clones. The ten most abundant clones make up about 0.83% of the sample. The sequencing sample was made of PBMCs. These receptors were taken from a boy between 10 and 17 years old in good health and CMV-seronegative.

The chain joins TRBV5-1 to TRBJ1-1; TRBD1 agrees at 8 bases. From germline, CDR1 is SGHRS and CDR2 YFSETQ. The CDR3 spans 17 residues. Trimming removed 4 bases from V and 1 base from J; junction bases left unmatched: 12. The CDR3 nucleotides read TGCGCCAGCAGCCTTTTCTGGACAGGGTGGGAGAACACTGAAGCTTTCTTT. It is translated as CASSLFWTGWENTEAFF.

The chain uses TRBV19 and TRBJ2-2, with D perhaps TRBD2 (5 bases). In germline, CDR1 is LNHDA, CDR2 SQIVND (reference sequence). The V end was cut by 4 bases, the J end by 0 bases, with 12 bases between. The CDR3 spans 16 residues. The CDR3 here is CASSTTWRPNTGELFF. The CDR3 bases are TGTGCCAGTAGTACCACGTGGAGGCCGAACACCGGGGAGCTGTTTTTT.

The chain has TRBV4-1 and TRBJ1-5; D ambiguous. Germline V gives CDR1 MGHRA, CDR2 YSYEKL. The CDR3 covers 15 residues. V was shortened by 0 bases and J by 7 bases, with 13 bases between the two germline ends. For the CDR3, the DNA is TGCGCCAGCAGCCAAGAAATAGCGGTTAGACAGCCCCAGCATTTT. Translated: CASSQEIAVRQPQHF.

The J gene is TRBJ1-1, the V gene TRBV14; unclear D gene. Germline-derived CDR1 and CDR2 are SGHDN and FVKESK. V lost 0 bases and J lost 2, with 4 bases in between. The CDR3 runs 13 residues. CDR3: CASSQEGNTEAFF. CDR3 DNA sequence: TGTGCCAGCAGCCAAGAGGGCAACACTGAAGCTTTCTTT.

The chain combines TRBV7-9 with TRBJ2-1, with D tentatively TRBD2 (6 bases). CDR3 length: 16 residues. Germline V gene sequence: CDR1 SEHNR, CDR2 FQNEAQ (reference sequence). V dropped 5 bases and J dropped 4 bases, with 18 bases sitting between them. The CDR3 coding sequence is TGTGCCAGCAGCCCCAGGAGGGCCGAATCTTACAATGAGCAGTTCTTC. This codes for CASSPRRAESYNEQFF.

DNA of the CDR3: TGTGCCAGCAGCTTAGTACGAATGGGGCAGGGCGGCTACACCTTC. Encoded protein: CASSLVRMGQGGYTF. The rearrangement links TRBV7-2 to TRBJ1-2, with D possibly TRBD1 on 5 matching bases. V was clipped by 1 base and J by 8 bases, with 17 bases between them. CDR3 size: 15 residues. Germline values: CDR1 SGHTA, CDR2 FQGNSA.

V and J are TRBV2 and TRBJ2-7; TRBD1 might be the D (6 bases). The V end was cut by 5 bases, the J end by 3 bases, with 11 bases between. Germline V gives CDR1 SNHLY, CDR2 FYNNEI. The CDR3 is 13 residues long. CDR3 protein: CASSLGHLYEQYF. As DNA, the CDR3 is TGTGCCAGCAGTTTGGGACATCTCTACGAGCAGTACTTC.

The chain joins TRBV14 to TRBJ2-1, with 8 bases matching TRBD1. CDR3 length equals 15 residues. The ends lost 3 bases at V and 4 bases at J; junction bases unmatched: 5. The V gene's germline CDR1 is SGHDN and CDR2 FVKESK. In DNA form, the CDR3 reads TGTGCCAGCAGCCATGACAGGGGTTTATACAATGAGCAGTTCTTC. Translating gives CASSHDRGLYNEQFF.

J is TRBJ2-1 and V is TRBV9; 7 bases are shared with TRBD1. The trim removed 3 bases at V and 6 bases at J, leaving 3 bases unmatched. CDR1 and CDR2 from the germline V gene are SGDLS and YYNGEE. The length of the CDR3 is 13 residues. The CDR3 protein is CASSEGTVNEQFF. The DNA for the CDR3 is TGTGCCAGCAGCGAGGGGACAGTCAATGAGCAGTTCTTC.

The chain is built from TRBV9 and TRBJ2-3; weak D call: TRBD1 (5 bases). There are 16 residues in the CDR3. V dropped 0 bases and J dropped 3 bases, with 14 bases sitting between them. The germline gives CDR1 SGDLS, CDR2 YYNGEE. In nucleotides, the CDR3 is TGTGCCAGCAGCGTAGGGTCACAGGACGTTACAGATACGCAGTATTTT. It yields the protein CASSVGSQDVTDTQYF.